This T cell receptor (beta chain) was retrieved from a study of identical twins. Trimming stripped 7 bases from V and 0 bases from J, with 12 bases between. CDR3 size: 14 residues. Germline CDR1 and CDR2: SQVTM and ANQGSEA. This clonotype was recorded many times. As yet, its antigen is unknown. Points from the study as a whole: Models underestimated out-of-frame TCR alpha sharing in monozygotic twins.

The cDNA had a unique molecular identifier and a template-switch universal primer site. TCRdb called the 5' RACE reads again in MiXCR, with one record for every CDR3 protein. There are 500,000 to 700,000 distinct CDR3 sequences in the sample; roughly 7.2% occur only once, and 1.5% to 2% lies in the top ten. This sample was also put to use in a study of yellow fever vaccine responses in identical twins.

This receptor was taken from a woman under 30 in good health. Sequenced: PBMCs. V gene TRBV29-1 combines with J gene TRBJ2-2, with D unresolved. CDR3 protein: CSAQHYSNTGELFF. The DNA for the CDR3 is TGCAGCGCCCAACACTATTCGAACACCGGGGAGCTGTTTTTT.